This T cell receptor (beta chain) came from a study of T cells in Graves' hyperthyroidism and ophthalmopathy. This clonotype was seen ten or more times. Its antigen is unknown. The CDR3 contains 15 residues. Germline CDR1 and CDR2: MNHEY and SVGAGI. Trimming shortened V by 6 bases and J by 2 bases, and 17 bases separated the two germline ends. Researchers took RNA transcripts and amplified the TCR beta CDR3 regions from them. Initially, a first-round RT-PCR of the TCR CDR3 employed the HTBI primer set. TCRdb re-derived calls from the multiplex PCR reads in MiXCR, one entry per CDR3 protein. The sample lists 480,000 or so distinct CDR3 sequences; about 46% were seen once. Uncontrolled infection, other autoimmune disease, pregnancy or lactation led to exclusion. The study's findings and limits: Ophthalmopathy was told apart from stable hyperthyroidism by a 13 V-J model. Most thyroid clonotypes expanded above 0.001 were also detected in blood. Ophthalmopathy prediction by the model preceded onset by a median approximately 5.9 months.

The clonotype was recovered from an adult woman with Graves' disease, either hyperthyroidism or ophthalmopathy (not recorded which). V is TRBV6-5 and J is TRBJ2-7; tentatively, D is TRBD1 (5 bases). Sequencing was done on a sample of peripheral blood or thyroid tissue (not recorded which). This chain's CDR3 is CASRLAIQGPYEQYF. The CDR3 DNA reads as TGTGCCAGCAGACTTGCCATCCAGGGTCCCTACGAGCAGTACTTC.